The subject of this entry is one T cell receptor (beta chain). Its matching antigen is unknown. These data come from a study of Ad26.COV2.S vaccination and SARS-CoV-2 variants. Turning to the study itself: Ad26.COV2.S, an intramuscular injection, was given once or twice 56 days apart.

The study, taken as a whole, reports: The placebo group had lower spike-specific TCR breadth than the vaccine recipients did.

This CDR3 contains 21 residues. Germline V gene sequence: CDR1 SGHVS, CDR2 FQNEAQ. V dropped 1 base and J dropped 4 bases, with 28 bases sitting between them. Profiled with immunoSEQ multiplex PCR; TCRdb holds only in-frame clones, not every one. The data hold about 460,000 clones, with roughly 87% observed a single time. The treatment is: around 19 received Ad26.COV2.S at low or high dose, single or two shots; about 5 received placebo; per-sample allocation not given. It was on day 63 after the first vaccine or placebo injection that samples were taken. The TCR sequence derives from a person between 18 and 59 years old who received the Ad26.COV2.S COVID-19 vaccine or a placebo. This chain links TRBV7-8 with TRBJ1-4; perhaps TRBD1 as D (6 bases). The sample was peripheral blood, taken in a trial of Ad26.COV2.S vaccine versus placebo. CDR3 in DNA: TGTGCCAGCAGCTTAGGGGCTTACAGGGAAAGCCTGAGTGTAGGTAATGAAAAACTGTTTTTT. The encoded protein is CASSLGAYRESLSVGNEKLFF.